This TCR beta chain was sequenced in a study of blood T cell repertoires in COVID-19. Using immunoSEQ multiplex PCR, the repertoire was profiled, and TCRdb retains in-frame clones only, with some absent. The sample holds 60,000 to 85,000 clones, 85% to 90% seen once. Trimming shortened V by 1 base and J by 14 bases, and 15 bases separated the two germline ends. Germline values: CDR1 SGHTA, CDR2 FQGNSA. This CDR3 has 14 amino acids. Sequenced sample: peripheral blood. This TCR was sampled from a man aged 45-60 years with active COVID-19. This chain links TRBV7-2 with TRBJ1-6; TRBD1 is a possible D gene (5 bases). The CDR3 DNA follows: TGTGCCAGCAGCTTAGTCAGGGAGGTGGGGTCCCTCCACTTT. It yields the protein CASSLVREVGSLHF.